This T cell receptor beta chain came from a study of shared clonotypes between healthy human individuals. This clone was recorded a few times. Within the sample, other DNA sequences also encode this same CDR3. The study separated CD4+ cells into CD45RA+ naive and CD45RA-negative memory subsets. The V gene lost 1 base and the J gene lost 5 bases, with 8 bases spanning the gap. From germline, CDR1 is KGHSH and CDR2 LQKENI. This CDR3 spans 13 amino acids. Sequenced by immunoSEQ multiplex PCR; TCRdb stores in-frame clones only, minus some. This table holds 2,500,000 or so clones, roughly 92% found once. This sequence joins TRBV18 and TRBJ1-1; the D is unclear. The TCR comes from a man younger than 30 in good health. What was sequenced was naive CD4+ T cells sorted from blood. Subset indicated: CD45RA+ positively selected. CDR3 sequence: CASSPQGDTEAFF. CDR3 DNA: TGTGCCAGCTCACCACAGGGAGATACTGAAGCTTTCTTT.